The sequence of this T cell receptor (beta chain) was determined in a study of cytomegalovirus exposure and HLA in healthy donors. Vbeta (60) and Jbeta (13) primers were used in the PCR. Measured with immunoSEQ multiplex PCR; TCRdb has only the in-frame clones, and not every one. The sample comprises some 170,000 clones, 70% to 75% of which are singletons, and around 3% rests with the top ten. Germline values: CDR1 SGHTA, CDR2 FQGTGA. This CDR3 has 15 residues. J was trimmed by 4 bases and V by 5 bases; bases with no gene match: 11. The chain joins TRBV7-3 to TRBJ2-7; 7 bases fit TRBD2. The sequence derives from a male donor in good health and CMV-seronegative. Sample: PBMCs. The CDR3 reads CASSIQAGVLYEQYF. The CDR3 bases are TGTGCCAGCAGCATCCAGGCGGGGGTGCTGTACGAGCAGTACTTC.